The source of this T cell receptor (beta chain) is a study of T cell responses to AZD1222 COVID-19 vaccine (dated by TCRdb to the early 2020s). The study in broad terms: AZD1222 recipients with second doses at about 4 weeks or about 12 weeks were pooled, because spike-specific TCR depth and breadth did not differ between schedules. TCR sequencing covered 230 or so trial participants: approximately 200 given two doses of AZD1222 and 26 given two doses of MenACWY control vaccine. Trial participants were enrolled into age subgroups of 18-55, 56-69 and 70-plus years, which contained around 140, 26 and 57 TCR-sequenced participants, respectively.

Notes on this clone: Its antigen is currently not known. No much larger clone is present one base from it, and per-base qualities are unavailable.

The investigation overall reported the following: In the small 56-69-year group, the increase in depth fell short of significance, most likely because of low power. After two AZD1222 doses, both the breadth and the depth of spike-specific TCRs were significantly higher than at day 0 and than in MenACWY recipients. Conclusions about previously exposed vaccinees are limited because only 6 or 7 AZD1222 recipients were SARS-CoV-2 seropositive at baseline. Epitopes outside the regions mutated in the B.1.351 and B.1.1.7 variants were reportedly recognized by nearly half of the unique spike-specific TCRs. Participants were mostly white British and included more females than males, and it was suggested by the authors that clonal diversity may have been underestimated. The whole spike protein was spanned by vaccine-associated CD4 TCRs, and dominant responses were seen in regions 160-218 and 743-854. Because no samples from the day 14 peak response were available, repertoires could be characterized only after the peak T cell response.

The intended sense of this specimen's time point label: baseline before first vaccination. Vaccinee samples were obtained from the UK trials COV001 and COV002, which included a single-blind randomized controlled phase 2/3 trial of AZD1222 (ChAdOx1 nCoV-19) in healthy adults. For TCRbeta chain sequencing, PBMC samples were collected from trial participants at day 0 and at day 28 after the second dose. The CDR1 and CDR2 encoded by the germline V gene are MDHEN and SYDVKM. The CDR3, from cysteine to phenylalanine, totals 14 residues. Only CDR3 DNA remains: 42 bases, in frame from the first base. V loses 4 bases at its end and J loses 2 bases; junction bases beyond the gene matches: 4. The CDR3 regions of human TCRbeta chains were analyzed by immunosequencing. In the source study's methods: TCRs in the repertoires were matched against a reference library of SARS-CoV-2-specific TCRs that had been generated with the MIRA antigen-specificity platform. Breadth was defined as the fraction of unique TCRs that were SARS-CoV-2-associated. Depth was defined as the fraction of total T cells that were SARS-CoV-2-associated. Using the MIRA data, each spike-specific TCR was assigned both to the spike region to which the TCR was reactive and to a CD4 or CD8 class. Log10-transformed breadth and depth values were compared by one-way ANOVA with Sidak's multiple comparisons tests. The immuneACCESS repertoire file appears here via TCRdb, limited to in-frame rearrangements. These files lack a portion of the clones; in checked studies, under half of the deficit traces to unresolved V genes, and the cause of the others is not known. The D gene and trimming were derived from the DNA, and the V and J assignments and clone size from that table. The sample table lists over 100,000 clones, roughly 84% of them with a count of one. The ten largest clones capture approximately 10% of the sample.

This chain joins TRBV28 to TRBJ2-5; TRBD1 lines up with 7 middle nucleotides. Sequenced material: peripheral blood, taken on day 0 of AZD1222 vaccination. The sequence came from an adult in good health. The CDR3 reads CASSSPDRQETQYF. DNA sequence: TGTGCCAGCAGTTCCCCGGACAGGCAAGAGACCCAGTACTTC.